These 14 T cell receptor beta chains share one sample of origin, sequenced in a study of OX40 agonist ivuxolimab in advanced cancers. The assay was immunoSEQ multiplex PCR, and TCRdb's table has in-frame clones only and misses some. The data contain around 53,000 clones, about 85% of them singletons. Material: CD4+ or CD8+ T cells sorted from blood, obtained in a trial of the OX40 agonist ivuxolimab. All receptors come from an adult with an advanced solid tumor such as melanoma, head and neck, liver or kidney cancer.

V is TRBV11-3 and J is TRBJ1-1; D unresolved. CDR1 is SGHNT and CDR2 is YENEEA in the germline V gene. The CDR3 covers 13 residues. The V and J ends lost 1 base and 7 bases respectively, with 10 bases between them. CDR3 sequence (DNA): TGTGCCAGCAGCTTAGTCCCCACGGGTGAAGCTTTCTTT. Translation: CASSLVPTGEAFF. The whole variable domain, filled in from reference TRBV11-3 and TRBJ1-1, reads EAGVVQSPRYKIIEKKQPVAFWCNPISGHNTLYWYLQNLGQGPELLIRYENEEAVDDSQLPKDRFSAERLKGVDSTLKIQPAELGDSAVYLCASSLVPTGEAFFGQGTRLTVV.

CDR3 in DNA: TGTGCCAGCAGCGTAGGGGATTACCCAGATACGCAGTATTTT. The encoded protein is CASSVGDYPDTQYF. The chain carries TRBV9 and TRBJ2-3; D unclear. Germline loops: CDR1 SGDLS, CDR2 YYNGEE. This CDR3 has 14 amino acids. V dropped 0 bases and J dropped 4 bases, with 9 bases sitting between them.

This clone came up once. The chain couples TRBV9 to TRBJ2-1; D is possibly TRBD2 (6 bases). The CDR3 extends over 16 amino acids. Per germline, CDR1 SGDLS and CDR2 YYNGEE. Trimming left V 2 bases short and J 6 bases short, with 18 bases between. CDR3 amino acids: CASSVHGGSLFNEQFF. In nucleotides, the CDR3 is TGTGCCAGCAGCGTGCACGGGGGATCCCTTTTCAATGAGCAGTTCTTC.

The V call is TRBV5-1, the J call TRBJ2-3; tentative D call: TRBD1 (6 bases). Trimming shortened V by 2 bases and J by 2 bases, and 9 bases separated the two germline ends. The germline gives CDR1 SGHRS, CDR2 YFSETQ. The CDR3 is 14 residues long. DNA of the CDR3: TGCGCCAGCAGCTTTCGACAGGCCACAGATACGCAGTATTTT. Translation: CASSFRQATDTQYF.

The J gene is TRBJ1-4, the V gene TRBV5-4, with D perhaps TRBD1 (5 bases). The germline V and J ends were trimmed by 4 bases and 8 bases, with 9 bases remaining between them. The CDR3 extends over 12 amino acids. Germline V gives CDR1 SGHNT, CDR2 YYREEE (reference sequence). DNA for the CDR3: TGTGCCAGCAGCACCCAGGGAGAAAAACTGTTTTTT. Residues: CASSTQGEKLFF.

This chain joins TRBV7-9 and TRBJ1-1, with a possible D match to TRBD1 (6 bases). The CDR3 loop spans 12 amino acids. CDR1 and CDR2 from the germline V gene are SEHNR and FQNEAQ (reference sequence). The V end was cut by 3 bases, the J end by 11 bases, with 13 bases between. The CDR3 sequence is CASSFDRPTAFF. CDR3 in DNA: TGTGCCAGCAGCTTTGACAGGCCGACGGCTTTCTTT. The full variable domain, rest sourced from reference TRBV7-9 and TRBJ1-1, is DTGVSQNPRHKITKRGQNVTFRCDPISEHNRLYWYRQTLGQGPEFLTYFQNEAQLEKSRLLSDRFSAERPKGSFSTLEIQRTEQGDSAMYLCASSFDRPTAFFGQGTRLTVV.

This chain uses TRBV7-6 with TRBJ1-1; maybe TRBD1 (6 bases). The CDR3 is made up of 18 amino acids. Germline V gives CDR1 SGHVS, CDR2 FNYEAQ. The V and J ends lost 0 bases and 3 bases respectively, with 20 bases between them. CDR3 DNA: TGTGCCAGCAGCTTAGCCCCCGAAGGGCAGGGGAGGTACACTGAAGCTTTCTTT. Translating gives CASSLAPEGQGRYTEAFF.

V gene TRBV15 combines with J gene TRBJ1-6; TRBD1 matches at 11 bases. The V gene's germline CDR1 is LNHNV and CDR2 YYDKDF (reference sequence). The CDR3 extends over 16 amino acids. The J segment lost 10 bases and the V segment lost 5 bases, leaving 10 bases of the junction unmatched. Here the CDR3 DNA reads TGTGCCACCAGCGGAAGCGGACAGGGGGCCCTGTCACCCCTCCACTTT. This encodes CATSGSGQGALSPLHF.

This clone showed up just once. The rearrangement links TRBV7-3 to TRBJ2-1; D might be TRBD2 (7 bases). The CDR3 contains 15 residues. V was pared by 1 base and J by 10 bases, with 17 bases between. Germline CDR1 and CDR2: SGHTA and FQGTGA. The CDR3 loop reads CASSLIGGPVSEQFF. CDR3 in DNA: TGTGCCAGCAGCTTAATCGGGGGGCCGGTTTCGGAGCAGTTCTTC.

The chain has TRBV27 and TRBJ2-1; the D gene is possibly TRBD1 (5 bases). This CDR3 has 14 residues. V shed 0 bases and J shed 3 bases, with 6 bases lying between them. Germline assignment: CDR1 MNHEY and CDR2 SMNVEV (reference sequence). The CDR3 region has the DNA TGTGCCAGCAGTTTATCAGGGGTCTACAATGAGCAGTTCTTC. It is translated as CASSLSGVYNEQFF.

This clone was picked up a small number of times. The sample holds other DNA sequences that translate to the same CDR3. The CDR3 loop reads CASSQEQDSNYGYTF. In nucleotides, the CDR3 is TGCGCCAGCAGCCAAGAACAGGATAGTAACTATGGCTACACCTTC. The chain links TRBV4-3 to TRBJ1-2; maybe TRBD1 (5 bases). The V end lost 0 bases, the J end lost 1 base, and 9 bases lay between the germline ends. This CDR3 contains 15 residues. From germline, CDR1 is LGHNA and CDR2 YSLEER.

This clone was recorded only once. V usage is TRBV6-5 and J usage is TRBJ2-1; the match to TRBD2 covers 8 bases. This CDR3 has 15 amino acids. Trimming removed 5 bases from V and 4 bases from J; junction bases left unmatched: 7. CDR1 and CDR2 (germline): MNHEY, SVGAGI. In nucleotides, the CDR3 is TGTGCCAGCAGTCCCACGGGACTAGTGTACAATGAGCAGTTCTTC. Its translation is CASSPTGLVYNEQFF.

This chain connects TRBV7-9 to TRBJ1-1; TRBD1 might be the D (5 bases). Per germline, CDR1 SEHNR and CDR2 FQNEAQ (reference sequence). CDR3 length equals 13 residues. Trimming took off 3 bases at V and 4 bases at J, with 9 bases between the two ends. The CDR3 spells CASSFQGGTEAFF. The CDR3 bases are TGTGCCAGCAGCTTCCAGGGAGGCACTGAAGCTTTCTTT.

This clone was detected only once. The V and J genes are TRBV28 and TRBJ1-6; 7 bases are a match to TRBD1. The CDR3 sequence is 15 residues long. V lost 5 bases to trimming and J lost 8 bases; unmatched junction nucleotides: 9. From germline, CDR1 is MDHEN and CDR2 SYDVKM. The chain's CDR3 is CASSLRAGGDSPLHF. Here the CDR3 DNA reads TGTGCCAGCAGTCTCCGGGCAGGGGGGGATTCACCCCTCCACTTT.